Each of the 14 T cell receptor beta chains below was sequenced from the same sample in a study of shared clonotypes between healthy human individuals. Repertoires were generated with immunoSEQ multiplex PCR, while TCRdb's copy carries only in-frame clones and drops some. The sample has some 2,100,000 clones, about 92% seen once. It was CD45RO-negative cells, positively selected for CCR7, that made up naive CD8 cells, with terminally differentiated effector memory CD45RA+ cells excluded. Sequencing input: naive CD8+ T cells from PBMCs. Receptors were obtained from a man younger than 35 in good health. Some clones in this sample may be carry-over from other donors' samples.

The chain recombines TRBV4-1 with TRBJ1-2, with unresolved D. Trimming took off 0 bases at V and 6 bases at J, with 11 bases between the two ends. This CDR3 region has 14 residues. CDR1 and CDR2 (germline): MGHRA, YSYEKL. The CDR3 reads CASSQEVTADGYTF. For the CDR3, the DNA is TGCGCCAGCAGCCAAGAAGTAACAGCTGATGGCTACACCTTC.

The gene calls are TRBV27 and TRBJ2-1, with D possibly matching TRBD2 (5 bases). This CDR3 has 16 residues. The germline V and J ends were trimmed by 2 bases and 7 bases, with 18 bases remaining between them. CDR1 and CDR2 from the germline V gene are MNHEY and SMNVEV (reference sequence). The chain's CDR3 is CASSLQAGTSPNEQFF. CDR3 bases: TGTGCCAGCAGTTTACAGGCGGGTACTTCCCCAAATGAGCAGTTCTTC.

The chain joins TRBV25-1 to TRBJ2-1; TRBD2 might be the D (6 bases). The germline V gene encodes CDR1 MGHDK and CDR2 SYGVNS. CDR3 length: 12 amino acids. Trimming took off 3 bases at V and 11 bases at J, with 11 bases between the two ends. DNA for the CDR3: TGTGCCAGCAGTGATCGGCGGGGAAAGCAGTTCTTC. Its protein product is CASSDRRGKQFF.

V usage is TRBV27 and J usage is TRBJ1-3; D gene ambiguous. The ends were cut back, 5 bases at V and 4 bases at J, with 12 bases in the middle. CDR1 and CDR2 (germline): MNHEY, SMNVEV (reference sequence). The CDR3 runs 14 residues. The CDR3 nucleotides read TGTGCCAGCAGTACCCGCGGGTCGGGAAACACCATATATTTT. Translating gives CASSTRGSGNTIYF.

V usage is TRBV5-7 and J usage is TRBJ2-3; 12 bases line up with TRBD1. TRBV5-7 is labeled an ORF, and its function is uncertain. The CDR3 has 18 residues. Germline trimming cut 2 bases from V and 4 bases from J; bases unmatched to any gene: 11. The CDR3 sequence: CASSFGTGTGGEADTQYF. The CDR3 DNA follows: TGTGCCAGCAGCTTTGGGACCGGGACAGGGGGCGAGGCAGATACGCAGTATTTT.

Comments on this clone: Other DNA sequences from this sample encode an identical CDR3 as well. The CDR3 DNA follows: TGTGCCAGCAGCCAGGGGAGCCCGGGGGAGCTGTTTTTT. This translates into CASSQGSPGELFF. V is TRBV13 and J is TRBJ2-2, with D perhaps matching TRBD1 (6 bases). Germline CDR1 PRHDT, CDR2 FYEKMQ (reference sequence). V dropped 5 bases and J dropped 8 bases, with 12 bases sitting between them. CDR3 length equals 13 residues.

The chain recombines TRBV28 with TRBJ2-1; possible D gene TRBD2, 7 bases. The V gene's germline CDR1 is MDHEN and CDR2 SYDVKM. The CDR3 runs 13 residues. Deletions cut 8 bases from V and 10 bases from J, with 18 bases between. This CDR3 reads CASGRRGLKEQFF. For the CDR3, the DNA is TGTGCCAGCGGGAGGCGGGGGCTAAAAGAGCAGTTCTTC. The whole variable domain, filled in from reference TRBV28 and TRBJ2-1, reads DVKVTQSSRYLVKRTGEKVFLECVQDMDHENMFWYRQDPGLGLRLIYFSYDVKMKEKGDIPEGYSVSREKKERFSLILESASTNQTSMYLCASGRRGLKEQFFGPGTRLTVL.

The V gene is TRBV19, the J gene TRBJ2-7, with a tentative D call TRBD1 (5 bases). V dropped 4 bases and J dropped 1 base, with 11 bases sitting between them. Germline V gene sequence: CDR1 LNHDA, CDR2 SQIVND (reference sequence). The CDR3 contains 14 residues. CDR3 DNA sequence: TGTGCCAGTAGTACCCAGGGTGGGTCCTACGAGCAGTACTTC. It is translated as CASSTQGGSYEQYF.

V is TRBV25-1 and J is TRBJ1-3, with TRBD1 as a possible D gene (5 bases). This CDR3 has 15 residues. Germline CDR1 reads MGHDK; CDR2 reads SYGVNS. Trimming took off 6 bases at V and 0 bases at J, with 12 bases between the two ends. DNA of the CDR3: TGTGCCAGCAGCCCCCGGGGACCCTCTGGAAACACCATATATTTT. Protein: CASSPRGPSGNTIYF.

This clone occurred once. The same CDR3 is also encoded by other DNA sequences in this sample. The rearrangement links TRBV5-4 to TRBJ1-1; D gene unclear. Germline V gene sequence: CDR1 SGHNT, CDR2 YYREEE (reference sequence). Trimming cost V 0 bases and J 5 bases, with 8 bases left between them. The CDR3 covers 13 residues. CDR3 coding DNA: TGTGCCAGCAGCTTGGGTGGGAATACTGAAGCTTTCTTT. This sequence encodes CASSLGGNTEAFF.

The chain recombines TRBV27 with TRBJ2-3; 7 nucleotides match TRBD2. This CDR3 is 14 amino acids long. The trim removed 5 bases at V and 6 bases at J, leaving 8 bases unmatched. Germline V gene lookup returns CDR1 MNHEY and CDR2 SMNVEV (reference sequence). CDR3 sequence reads: CASSLREGFDTQYF. The CDR3 bases are TGTGCCAGCAGTCTGAGGGAGGGGTTTGATACGCAGTATTTT.

The chain carries TRBV9 and TRBJ1-1; tentative D call: TRBD1 (5 bases). Trimming took off 3 bases at V and 1 base at J, with 16 bases between the two ends. The CDR3 contains 16 residues. From germline, CDR1 is SGDLS and CDR2 YYNGEE. The CDR3 loop reads CASSGPGTPKNTEAFF. In DNA form, the CDR3 reads TGTGCCAGCAGCGGACCCGGGACCCCGAAGAACACTGAAGCTTTCTTT.

In regard to this clone: Different DNA sequences within this sample yield the same CDR3. The chain carries TRBV4-1 and TRBJ2-1; D is undetermined. The germline gives CDR1 MGHRA, CDR2 YSYEKL. CDR3 size: 13 residues. The V and J ends lost 0 bases and 4 bases respectively, with 4 bases between them. The CDR3 DNA reads as TGCGCCAGCAGCCAAGACAGTTACAATGAGCAGTTCTTC. Translating it yields CASSQDSYNEQFF.

The chain couples TRBV5-8 to TRBJ2-7; 9 nucleotides agree with TRBD1. J lost 7 bases, V lost 3 bases, and 8 bases had no gene match. The CDR3 spans 14 residues. The germline CDR1 and CDR2 sequences are SGHTS and YDEGEE. The DNA of the CDR3 is TGTGCCAGCAGCTACACAGGGGGCTCGGAGGAGCAGTACTTC. Protein: CASSYTGGSEEQYF.